This is a list of T cell receptor beta chains from one sample in a study of cytomegalovirus exposure and HLA in healthy donors. Profiled with immunoSEQ multiplex PCR; TCRdb holds only in-frame clones, not every one. The table shows 120,000 or so clones, with approximately 94% occurring only once. Sequencing was done on a sample of PBMCs. These receptors originate from a man aged 18 to 30 in good health and CMV-seronegative. Both conserved end residues are part of each CDR3. The D gene is left open where the match is weak. Clone size appears in some rows only: once, few, many, or a class for an expanded clone.

.,TRBV29-1,TRBJ2-5,.,TGCAGCGTTCGTATAGAGACCCAGTACTTC,CSVRIETQYF
.,TRBV11-3,TRBJ2-1,TRBD2,TGTGCCAGCAGCTTAGGACGTTTTGGGCAGCGGGAGGGCTTCAATGAGCAGTTCTTC,CASSLGRFGQREGFNEQFF
once,TRBV30,TRBJ2-3,.,TGTGCCTGGAGTGTATACGGGTTCACAGATACGCAGTATTTT,CAWSVYGFTDTQYF
.,TRBV20-1,TRBJ1-1,.,TGCAGTGCCCCGGGTTTCCGGGGAGCTTTCTTT,CSAPGFRGAFF
.,TRBV5-6,TRBJ1-1,.,TGTGCCAGCAGCTTGGTCCAGTACAATATGAACACTGAAGCTTTCTTT,CASSLVQYNMNTEAFF
.,TRBV2,TRBJ2-1,.,TGTGCCAGCAGACCGACTACGGCGAGCTCCTACAATGAGCAGTTCTTC,CASRPTTASSYNEQFF
.,TRBV7-2,TRBJ2-7,TRBD2,TGTGCCAGCAGCACACTAGCGGGAGTCCCTAACGAGCAGTACTTC,CASSTLAGVPNEQYF
.,TRBV28,TRBJ1-1,.,TGTGCCAGCGGGGGGGTCGCCGTCATGAACACTGAAGCTTTCTTT,CASGGVAVMNTEAFF
.,TRBV7-9,TRBJ2-3,TRBD2,TGTGCCAGCAGCTCCCTGGGGCGGGGGGTCACAGATACGCAGTATTTT,CASSSLGRGVTDTQYF
.,TRBV2,TRBJ2-3,TRBD2,TGTGCCAGCAGTGAAACGCTTGGACTAGCGGGAAGGTATACGCAGTATTTT,CASSETLGLAGRYTQYF
.,TRBV7-6,TRBJ2-1,TRBD1,TGTGCCAGCAGCTTAGAATACAGGGGGCTAACCCCACACAATGAGCAGTTCTTC,CASSLEYRGLTPHNEQFF
few,TRBV9,TRBJ1-1,.,TGTGCCAGCAGCCTTCGACAGGAGACTGAAGCTTTCTTT,CASSLRQETEAFF
.,TRBV28,TRBJ1-3,.,TGTGCCAGCAGACTAGAGGACAGCTCTGGAAACACCATATATTTT,CASRLEDSSGNTIYF
once,TRBV6-5,TRBJ2-5,.,TGTGCCAGCAGTTCGACCGGGACTGCGGCCGAAGAGACCCAGTACTTC,CASSSTGTAAEETQYF
.,TRBV6-1,TRBJ2-7,.,TGTGCCAGCCGGTCCTCTCTAAAATACGAGCAGTACTTC,CASRSSLKYEQYF
.,TRBV27,TRBJ2-7,TRBD1,TGTGCCAGCACCCTCGGGGACAGAACGTTTTACGAGCAGTACTTC,CASTLGDRTFYEQYF
.,TRBV6-5,TRBJ1-1,.,TGTGCCAGCAGTTTTTACAGGGACATGGACACTGAAGCTTTCTTT,CASSFYRDMDTEAFF
.,TRBV5-1,TRBJ2-2,TRBD2,TGCGCCAGCAGCTTTGAGGGAGGGCGCACCGGGGAGCTGTTTTTT,CASSFEGGRTGELFF
.,TRBV6-5,TRBJ2-2,TRBD2,TGTGCCAGCAGTTACCGGGGACTAGCGGCCACCGGGGAGCTGTTTTTT,CASSYRGLAATGELFF
once,TRBV11-3,TRBJ2-1,.,TGTGCCAGCAGCCATCGAACCGACACTGGGCAGTTCTTC,CASSHRTDTGQFF
.,TRBV27,TRBJ2-7,.,TGTGCCAGCAGTTTGAGGAACCCCTACGAGCAGTACTTC,CASSLRNPYEQYF
few,TRBV4-3,TRBJ2-7,.,TGCGCCAGCAGCCAAAAACAGGCTTTACTTTCCTACGAGCAGTACTTC,CASSQKQALLSYEQYF
.,TRBV10-3,TRBJ1-5,.,TGTGCCATCAGTGAGCGGCAGGAAGATCAGCCCCAGCATTTT,CAISERQEDQPQHF
.,TRBV27,TRBJ2-1,.,TGTGCCAGCAGTTTGCCTAGCTCCTACAATGAGCAGTTCTTC,CASSLPSSYNEQFF
.,TRBV29-1,TRBJ1-1,.,TGCAGCGTTGTCCTTGACAGCCGGACTGAAGCTTTCTTT,CSVVLDSRTEAFF
.,TRBV6-6,TRBJ2-2,.,TGTGCCAGCACTCCCAGGGCCAACACCGGGGAGCTGTTTTTT,CASTPRANTGELFF
.,TRBV5-4,TRBJ2-1,TRBD2,TGTGCCAGCAGCAATGGCAGGCTAGCGGGGGGGAATGAGCAGTTCTTC,CASSNGRLAGGNEQFF
.,TRBV28,TRBJ1-2,.,TGTGCCACCACTAACAGGGCTGATGGCTACACCTTC,CATTNRADGYTF
.,TRBV5-6,TRBJ2-4,TRBD1,TGTGCCAGCAGCTCAGGGGGAAGAAACATTCAGTACTTC,CASSSGGRNIQYF
.,TRBV27,TRBJ2-7,TRBD2,TGTGCCAGCAGTTTATCCGGGACTAGCTACGAGCAGTACTTC,CASSLSGTSYEQYF
.,TRBV29-1,TRBJ1-1,.,TGCAGCGCGGCGGCAGGGCCTGAAGCTTTCTTT,CSAAAGPEAFF
.,TRBV5-6,TRBJ2-3,.,TGTGCCAGCAGCCCAATGAGCACAGATACGCAGTATTTT,CASSPMSTDTQYF
.,TRBV11-3,TRBJ2-2,.,TGTGCCAGCAGCTTGGTCGGGAACACCGGGGAGCTGTTTTTT,CASSLVGNTGELFF
.,TRBV6-5,TRBJ2-2,.,TGTGCCAGCAGTTACTATAAAACCGGGGAGCTGTTTTTT,CASSYYKTGELFF
.,TRBV7-2,TRBJ2-7,.,TGTGCCAGCAGCCCACCGAAGAGGAACGAGCAGTACTTC,CASSPPKRNEQYF
.,TRBV7-3,TRBJ1-1,.,TGTGCCAGCAGCTCTATGGCGGGAGCTGAAGCTTTCTTT,CASSSMAGAEAFF
.,TRBV6-5,TRBJ1-1,.,TGTGCCAGCAGAATCAGTGAGGGGAACACTGAAGCTTTCTTT,CASRISEGNTEAFF
.,TRBV30,TRBJ2-1,.,TGTGCCTGGAGTTCAGGTCACGTCGGTGAGCAGTTCTTC,CAWSSGHVGEQFF
.,TRBV28,TRBJ1-1,TRBD1,TGTGCCAGCAGTTTCGACAGGGCCACTGAAGCTTTCTTT,CASSFDRATEAFF
.,TRBV7-8,TRBJ2-2,TRBD1,TGTGCCAGCAGCTTGGGACAGGGGGCTCCCGGGGAGCTGTTTTTT,CASSLGQGAPGELFF
.,TRBV2,TRBJ2-7,TRBD2,TGTGCCAGCAGTCCGGGACTAGCGGGAGGGATGTACGAGCAGTACTTC,CASSPGLAGGMYEQYF
.,TRBV6-5,TRBJ2-1,TRBD2,TGTGCCAGCAGAAGCGGGAGCTCCTACAATGAGCAGTTCTTC,CASRSGSSYNEQFF
.,TRBV9,TRBJ2-7,.,TGTGCCAGCAGCGCCGACTTGACCTACGAGCAGTACTTC,CASSADLTYEQYF
.,TRBV4-3,TRBJ2-3,.,TGCGCCAGCAGCCAGACAAGTTTTCACACAGATACGCAGTATTTT,CASSQTSFHTDTQYF
.,TRBV10-2,TRBJ1-1,.,TGCGCCAGCAGTGAAACAGGGCTCATTGAAGCTTTCTTT,CASSETGLIEAFF
.,TRBV11-2,TRBJ1-2,.,TGTGCCAGCAGCTTAGGTCCAAGGGGGGGGCGCCCCTATGGCTACACCTTC,CASSLGPRGGRPYGYTF
.,TRBV27,TRBJ2-1,.,TGTGCCAGCAGTTCTCAACGGACCAGGGGTGCAAATGAGCAGTTCTTC,CASSSQRTRGANEQFF
.,TRBV4-1,TRBJ2-1,.,TGCGCCAGCAGCCAAGTGGAGGGCTCCTACAATGAGCAGTTCTTC,CASSQVEGSYNEQFF
.,TRBV7-2,TRBJ1-1,TRBD1,TGTGCCAGCAGCTTAGCGCGGAGGGGGCAGGATGCTGAAGCTTTCTTT,CASSLARRGQDAEAFF
.,TRBV6-1,TRBJ1-1,.,TGTGCCAGCAGTGTGGCTGGGGCAGGGAACACTGAAGCTTTCTTT,CASSVAGAGNTEAFF
.,TRBV5-6,TRBJ1-1,.,TGTGCCAGCAGCTTGGGCAGAGGAGCTTTCTTT,CASSLGRGAFF